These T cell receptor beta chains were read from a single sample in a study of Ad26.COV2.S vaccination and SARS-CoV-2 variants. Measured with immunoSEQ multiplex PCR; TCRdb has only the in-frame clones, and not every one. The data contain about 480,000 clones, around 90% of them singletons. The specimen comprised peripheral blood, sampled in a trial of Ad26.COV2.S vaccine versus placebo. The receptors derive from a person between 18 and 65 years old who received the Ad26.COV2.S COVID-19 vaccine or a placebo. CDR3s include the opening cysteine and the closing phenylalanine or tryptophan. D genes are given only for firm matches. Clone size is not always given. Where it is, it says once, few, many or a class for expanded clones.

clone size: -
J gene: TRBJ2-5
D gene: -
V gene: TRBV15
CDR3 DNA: TGTGCCACCAGCCGGGCCCGCGGGGAGACCCAGTACTTC
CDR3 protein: CATSRARGETQYF

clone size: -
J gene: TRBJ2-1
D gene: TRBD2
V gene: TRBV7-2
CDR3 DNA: TGTGCCAGCAGCTCCTGGACTAGTGTGGGTGAGCAGTTCTTC
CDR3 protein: CASSSWTSVGEQFF

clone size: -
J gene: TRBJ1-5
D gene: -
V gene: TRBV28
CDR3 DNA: TGTGCCAGCAGTTTCAGTGGGCCCCAGCATTTT
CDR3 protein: CASSFSGPQHF

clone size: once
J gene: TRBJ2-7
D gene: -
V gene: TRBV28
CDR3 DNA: TGTGCCAGCAGTTTAAGTTGGGAGACAAACGACGAGCAGTACTTC
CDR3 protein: CASSLSWETNDEQYF

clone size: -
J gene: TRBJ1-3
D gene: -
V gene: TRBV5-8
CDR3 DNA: TGTGCCAGCAGCTTTGGGGCAGGGGACAACTACTCTGGAAACACCATATATTTT
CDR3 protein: CASSFGAGDNYSGNTIYF

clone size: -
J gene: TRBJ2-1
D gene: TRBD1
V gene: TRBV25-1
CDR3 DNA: TGTGCCAGCAGTAAACCCGGGACAGTTTACAATGAGCAGTTCTTC
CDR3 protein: CASSKPGTVYNEQFF

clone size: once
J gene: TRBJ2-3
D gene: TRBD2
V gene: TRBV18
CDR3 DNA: TGTGCCAGCTCGCCGGGACTAGACACAGATACGCAGTATTTT
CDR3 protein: CASSPGLDTDTQYF

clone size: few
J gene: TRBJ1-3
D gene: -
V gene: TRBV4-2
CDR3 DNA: TGTGCCAGCAGCCAAGACCCTGGGAGGGCTGGAAACACCATATATTTT
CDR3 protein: CASSQDPGRAGNTIYF

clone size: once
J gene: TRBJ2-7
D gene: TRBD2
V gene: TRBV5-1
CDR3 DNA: TGCGCCAGCAGCGAAGGACTAGTTAACGAGCAGTACTTC
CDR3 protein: CASSEGLVNEQYF

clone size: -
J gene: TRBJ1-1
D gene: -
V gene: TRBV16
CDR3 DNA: TGTGCCAGCAGCTTAATAGGGTCGGCGGTAGGAGCTTTCTTT
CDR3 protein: CASSLIGSAVGAFF

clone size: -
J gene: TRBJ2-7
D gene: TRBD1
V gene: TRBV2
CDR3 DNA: TGTGCCAGCAGGGAAGCGGGACAGGGTACCTACGAGCAGTACTTC
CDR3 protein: CASREAGQGTYEQYF

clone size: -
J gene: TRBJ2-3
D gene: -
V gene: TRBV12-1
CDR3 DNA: TGTGCCAGCAGTTATGAGGCTAGCGGGTGGACAGATACGCAGTATTTT
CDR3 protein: CASSYEASGWTDTQYF

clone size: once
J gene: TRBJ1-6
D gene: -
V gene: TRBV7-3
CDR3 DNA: TGTGCCAGCACCCAAGCGGGGGTAAGGACCCTCCACTTT
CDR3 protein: CASTQAGVRTLHF

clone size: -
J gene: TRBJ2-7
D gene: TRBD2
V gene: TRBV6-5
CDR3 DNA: TGTGCCAGCAGTCAACTAGCGGGAGGTGCTGGCGAGCAGTACTTC
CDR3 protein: CASSQLAGGAGEQYF

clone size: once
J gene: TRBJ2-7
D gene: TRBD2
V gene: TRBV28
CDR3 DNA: TGTGCCAGCAGTCCCCAACTAGCGCTACGAAAGGGGGAGCAGTACTTC
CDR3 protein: CASSPQLALRKGEQYF

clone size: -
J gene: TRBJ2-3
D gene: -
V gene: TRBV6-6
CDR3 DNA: TGTGCCAGCAGTTACACCGGGATCGATACGCAGTATTTT
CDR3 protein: CASSYTGIDTQYF

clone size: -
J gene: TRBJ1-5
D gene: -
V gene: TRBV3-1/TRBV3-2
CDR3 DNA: TGTGCCAGCAGCCAAGACAGGAGCTATCAGCCCCAGCATTTT
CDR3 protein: CASSQDRSYQPQHF

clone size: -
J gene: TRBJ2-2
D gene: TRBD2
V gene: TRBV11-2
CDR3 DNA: TGTGCCAGCAGCGTTACTAGCGGGAGTTCCACCGGGGAGCTGTTTTTT
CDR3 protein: CASSVTSGSSTGELFF

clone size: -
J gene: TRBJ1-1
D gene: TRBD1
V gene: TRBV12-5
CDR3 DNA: TGTGCTAGTGGTTTGGTACAGGGGGGGAACACTGAAGCTTTCTTT
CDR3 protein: CASGLVQGGNTEAFF

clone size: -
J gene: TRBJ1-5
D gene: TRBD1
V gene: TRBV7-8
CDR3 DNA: TGTGCCAGCAGCCGGGACAGGGATCAGCCCCAGCATTTT
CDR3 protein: CASSRDRDQPQHF

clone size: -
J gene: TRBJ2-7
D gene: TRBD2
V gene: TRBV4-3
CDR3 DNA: TGCGCCAGCAGCCAGACTAGCGGGAGTCCCTCCGAGCAGTACTTC
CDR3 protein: CASSQTSGSPSEQYF

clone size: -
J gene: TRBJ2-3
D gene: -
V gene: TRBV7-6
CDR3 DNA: TGTGCCAGCAGCCCTTATGGGCAGGCTACAGATACGCAGTATTTT
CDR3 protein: CASSPYGQATDTQYF

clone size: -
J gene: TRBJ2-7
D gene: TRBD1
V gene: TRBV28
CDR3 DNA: TGTGCCAGCAGTTGGACAGGGGGCTACGAGCAGTACTTC
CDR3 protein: CASSWTGGYEQYF

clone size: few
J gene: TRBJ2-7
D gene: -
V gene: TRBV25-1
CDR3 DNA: TGTGCCAGCAGTGATATACACGGAAGCTCCTACGAGCAGTACTTC
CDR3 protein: CASSDIHGSSYEQYF

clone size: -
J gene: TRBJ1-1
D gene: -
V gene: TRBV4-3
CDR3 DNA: TGCGCCAGCAGCCGGACAACTACAGGGAGCACTGAAGCTTTCTTT
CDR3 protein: CASSRTTTGSTEAFF

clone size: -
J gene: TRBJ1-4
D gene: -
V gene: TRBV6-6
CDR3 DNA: TGTGCCAGCAGTTACTCGACGGTGGGAAGCGAAAAACTGTTTTTT
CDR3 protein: CASSYSTVGSEKLFF

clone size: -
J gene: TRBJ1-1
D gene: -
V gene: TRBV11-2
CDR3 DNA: TGTGCCAGCAGCCCCGTGTCCGTAAGGGAGGGGAACACTGAAGCTTTCTTT
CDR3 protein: CASSPVSVREGNTEAFF

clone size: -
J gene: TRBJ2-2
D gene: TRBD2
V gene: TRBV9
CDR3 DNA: TGTGCCAGCAGCGTGTTTTCAGGGGTAGCTAGCGGGAGACCCGGTACCGGGGAGCTGTTTTTT
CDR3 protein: CASSVFSGVASGRPGTGELFF

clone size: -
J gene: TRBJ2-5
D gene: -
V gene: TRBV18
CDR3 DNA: TGTGCCAGCTCACCGTGGCAGGGGCTGGAGACCCAGTACTTC
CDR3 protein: CASSPWQGLETQYF

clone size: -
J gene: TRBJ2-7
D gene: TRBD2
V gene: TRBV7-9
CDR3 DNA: TGTGCCAGCAGCTTTTCAAGCGGGACGCCCACCGGGGAGCAGTACTTC
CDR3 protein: CASSFSSGTPTGEQYF

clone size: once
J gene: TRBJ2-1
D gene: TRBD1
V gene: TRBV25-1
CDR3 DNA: TGTGCCAGCAGTGAATGGGGACAGGGGCAGTTCTTC
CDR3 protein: CASSEWGQGQFF

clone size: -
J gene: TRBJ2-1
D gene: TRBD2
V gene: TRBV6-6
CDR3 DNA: TGTGCCAGCTTACCTGTGGGGAGGGTCAACAATGAGCAGTTCTTC
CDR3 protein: CASLPVGRVNNEQFF

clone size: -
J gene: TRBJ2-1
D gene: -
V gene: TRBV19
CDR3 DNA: TGTGCCAGTAGTATCCCGGGACTCTCCTACAATGAGCAGTTCTTC
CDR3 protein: CASSIPGLSYNEQFF

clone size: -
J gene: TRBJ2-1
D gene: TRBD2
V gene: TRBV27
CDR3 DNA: TGTGCCAGCAGTATCAGCGGGAGGGCACGTCATGAGCAGTTCTTC
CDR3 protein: CASSISGRARHEQFF

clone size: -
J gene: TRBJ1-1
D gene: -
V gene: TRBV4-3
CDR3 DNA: TGCGCCAGCAGCTACAGTCCCCTGACTGAAGCTTTCTTT
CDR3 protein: CASSYSPLTEAFF

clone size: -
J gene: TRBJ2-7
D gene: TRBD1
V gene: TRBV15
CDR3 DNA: TGTGCCACCAGCAGAGTGGGACAGAACTACGAGCAGTACTTC
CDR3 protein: CATSRVGQNYEQYF

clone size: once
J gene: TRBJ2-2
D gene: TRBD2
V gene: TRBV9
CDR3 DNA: TGTGCCAGCGCCGTAGGGCTAGCGGGTATCGGGGAGCTGTTTTTT
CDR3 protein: CASAVGLAGIGELFF

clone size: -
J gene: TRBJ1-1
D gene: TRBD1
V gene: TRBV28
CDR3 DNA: TGTGCCAGCATCATGAACAGGGGTTCGGCTGAAGCTTTCTTT
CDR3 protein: CASIMNRGSAEAFF

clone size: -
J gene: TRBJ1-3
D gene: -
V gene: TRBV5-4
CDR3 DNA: TGTGCCAGCAGCTTTGGGAGGGGCTCTGGAAACACCATATATTTT
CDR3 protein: CASSFGRGSGNTIYF

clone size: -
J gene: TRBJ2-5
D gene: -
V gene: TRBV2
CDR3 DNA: TGTGCCAGCAAGCTGGGGGGCCCCCAAGAGACCCAGTACTTC
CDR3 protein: CASKLGGPQETQYF

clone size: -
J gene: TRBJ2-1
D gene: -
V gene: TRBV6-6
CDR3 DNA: TGTGCCAGCAGTTCCACCGACTCCTACTACAATGAGCAGTTCTTC
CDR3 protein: CASSSTDSYYNEQFF

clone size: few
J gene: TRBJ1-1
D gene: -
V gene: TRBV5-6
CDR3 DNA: TGTGCCAGCCTGCCAAGGAGGGACACTGAAGCTTTCTTT
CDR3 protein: CASLPRRDTEAFF

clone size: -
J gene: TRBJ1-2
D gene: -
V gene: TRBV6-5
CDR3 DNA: TGTGCCAGCAGTTTTACACCCACTAACTATGGCTACACCTTC
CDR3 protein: CASSFTPTNYGYTF

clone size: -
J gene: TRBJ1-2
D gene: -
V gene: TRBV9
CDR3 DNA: TGTGCCAGCAGCGTAGATGGGGGCCACTATGGCTACACCTTC
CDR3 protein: CASSVDGGHYGYTF

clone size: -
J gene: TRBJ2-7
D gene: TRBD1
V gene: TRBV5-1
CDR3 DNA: TGCGCTAGCAGCTCACGAACCGGGACAGGGAGGTCCTACGAGCAGTACTTC
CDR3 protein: CASSSRTGTGRSYEQYF

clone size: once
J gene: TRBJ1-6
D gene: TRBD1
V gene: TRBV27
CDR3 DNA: TGTGCCAGCAGTCAAGACAGGGCTCACGGTTCACCCCTCCACTTT
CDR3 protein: CASSQDRAHGSPLHF